Below, 8 T cell receptor beta chains from the same sample are listed, as sequenced in a study of blood T cell repertoires in COVID-19. Profiling relied on immunoSEQ multiplex PCR, and the TCRdb table lists in-frame clones only, not all of them. The sample carries about 200,000 clones, 86% recorded once. Sequenced: PBMCs or T cells enriched from blood (not recorded which). The receptors here all came from a middle-aged man with acute COVID-19.

The chain carries TRBV9 and TRBJ1-4; possibly TRBD1 for D (5 bases). Per germline, CDR1 SGDLS and CDR2 YYNGEE. V was pared by 4 bases and J by 4 bases, with 11 bases between. The CDR3 totals 14 residues. CDR3 nucleotides: TGTGCCAGCAGCCAGGGCGGGAATAATGAAAAACTGTTTTTT. Translation: CASSQGGNNEKLFF.

V usage is TRBV6-1 and J usage is TRBJ1-6, with D hard to call. The CDR3 contains 15 residues. V shed 0 bases and J shed 7 bases, with 10 bases lying between them. Germline V lookup: CDR1 MNHNS, CDR2 SASEGT. The CDR3 region is CASSEAMRMNSPLHF. CDR3 nucleotide sequence: TGTGCCAGCAGTGAAGCGATGCGGATGAATTCACCCCTCCACTTT.

This clone has a handful of counts. The genes are TRBV7-9 and TRBJ1-1, with 8 bases identical to TRBD1. Germline V gene sequence: CDR1 SEHNR, CDR2 FQNEAQ (reference sequence). CDR3 size: 12 residues. With V trimmed by 5 bases and J by 7 bases, 3 bases remained unmatched. CDR3 amino acids: CASSGGTGEAFF. CDR3 DNA sequence: TGTGCCAGCAGCGGTGGGACAGGTGAAGCTTTCTTT.

To note about this clone: The sample holds other DNA sequences that translate to the same CDR3. The J gene is TRBJ1-5, the V gene TRBV6-5; the D is unclear. Germline V gene data show CDR1 as MNHEY and CDR2 as SVGAGI. V shed 2 bases and J shed 2 bases, with 7 bases lying between them. The CDR3 runs to 14 residues. CDR3 nucleotide sequence: TGTGCCAGCAGTTACCGGGGAGGCAATCAGCCCCAGCATTTT. It translates to CASSYRGGNQPQHF.

The chain has TRBV18 and TRBJ2-5, with D possibly matching TRBD1 (5 bases). Germline V lookup: CDR1 KGHSH, CDR2 LQKENI. This CDR3 is built from 16 residues. The germline V and J ends were trimmed by 0 bases and 2 bases, with 13 bases remaining between them. The CDR3 region has the DNA TGTGCCAGCTCACCACCGAACAGGTTATTTCAAGAGACCCAGTACTTC. Translating gives CASSPPNRLFQETQYF.

CDR3 amino acids: CASSPGGLNEKLFF. As DNA, the CDR3 is TGTGCCAGCAGCCCCGGCGGCCTTAATGAAAAACTGTTTTTT. V and J are TRBV7-9 and TRBJ1-4; D call uncertain. The CDR3 is 14 residues long. Germline V gene lookup returns CDR1 SEHNR and CDR2 FQNEAQ (reference sequence). With 5 bases removed from V and 4 bases from J, the gap between germline ends came to 11 bases.

The gene calls are TRBV3-1 (or the pseudogene TRBV3-2) and TRBJ1-4, with 11 bases matching TRBD1. CDR3 length equals 15 residues. CDR1 and CDR2 from the germline V gene are LGHDT and YNNKEL (reference sequence). J was trimmed by 5 bases and V by 1 base; bases with no gene match: 0. CDR3 DNA: TGTGCCAGCAGCCAAGGGACAGGGGGCAATGAAAAACTGTTTTTT. It yields the protein CASSQGTGGNEKLFF.

The chain combines TRBV4-2 with TRBJ2-3, with 9 nucleotides matching TRBD2. The CDR3 runs 16 residues. V gave up 1 base and J gave up 4 bases; unmatched junction bases: 6. The germline CDR1 and CDR2 sequences are LGHNA and YNFKEQ. The CDR3 DNA is TGTGCCAGCAGCCAAGCCGGGGCGGGGGGGGCAGATACGCAGTATTTT. It is translated as CASSQAGAGGADTQYF.